This is a list of T cell receptor beta chains from one sample in a study of CD8 T cells in ankylosing spondylitis. One entry per CDR3 protein, called by TCRdb with MiXCR from the 5' RACE reads. The data hold around 300,000 distinct CDR3 sequences, with around a tenth observed a single time. The source material was blood, either unsorted or a sorted T cell fraction (not recorded which). These receptors all come from a female donor with ankylosing spondylitis or in good health (not recorded which). The CDR3 runs from the conserved cysteine through the conserved F or W. D genes are given only for firm matches.

CASSHGRETRNGYTF TRBJ1-2 TRBV12-3/TRBV12-4 NA
CSARAHSRTEAFF TRBJ1-1 TRBV20-1 NA
CSASRGDSGANVLTF TRBJ2-6 TRBV20-1 NA
CSVQIAGGITDTQYF TRBJ2-3 TRBV29-1 TRBD2
CASSPTSGGAYEQFF TRBJ2-1 TRBV7-3 TRBD2
CASSPDRGGQPQHF TRBJ1-5 TRBV3-1 TRBD1
CSARLNEKLFF TRBJ1-4 TRBV20-1 NA
CASSPREYQPQHF TRBJ1-5 TRBV12-3/TRBV12-4 NA
CASAPGYDTQYF TRBJ2-3 TRBV28 NA
CASSLLGTYPEAFF TRBJ1-1 TRBV7-9 NA
CASSLPSVSYEQYF TRBJ2-7 TRBV5-1 NA
CASRRDSSFETQYF TRBJ2-5 TRBV12-3/TRBV12-4 NA
CASSLGDPQYGYTF TRBJ1-2 TRBV5-6 NA
CASSYGKNQPQHF TRBJ1-5 TRBV27 NA
CASSPGQNYEQYF TRBJ2-7 TRBV18 TRBD1
CASSQDLGLSSGTDTQYF TRBJ2-3 TRBV4-1 NA
CASSSTGSSGNTIYF TRBJ1-3 TRBV5-1 NA
CASSLDAGVGTEAFF TRBJ1-1 TRBV11-2 NA
CASSQGGRTNEKLFF TRBJ1-4 TRBV4-1 NA
CASSLFSVNTEAFF TRBJ1-1 TRBV5-8 NA
CSAQLGGGADTQYF TRBJ2-3 TRBV20-1 NA
CASSLRASATNEKLFF TRBJ1-4 TRBV12-3/TRBV12-4 NA
CSARDPSGGNEQFF TRBJ2-1 TRBV20-1 NA
CASSLGQVLTTSGANVLTF TRBJ2-6 TRBV5-1 TRBD1
CASSQERLRRDTQYF TRBJ2-3 TRBV3-1 NA
CASSSTGEWGTEAFF TRBJ1-1 TRBV5-1 TRBD1
CASSQGRATGELFF TRBJ2-2 TRBV14 NA
CASSGTDLRHEQYF TRBJ2-7 TRBV18 TRBD1
CATSRDQAYGYTF TRBJ1-2 TRBV15 NA